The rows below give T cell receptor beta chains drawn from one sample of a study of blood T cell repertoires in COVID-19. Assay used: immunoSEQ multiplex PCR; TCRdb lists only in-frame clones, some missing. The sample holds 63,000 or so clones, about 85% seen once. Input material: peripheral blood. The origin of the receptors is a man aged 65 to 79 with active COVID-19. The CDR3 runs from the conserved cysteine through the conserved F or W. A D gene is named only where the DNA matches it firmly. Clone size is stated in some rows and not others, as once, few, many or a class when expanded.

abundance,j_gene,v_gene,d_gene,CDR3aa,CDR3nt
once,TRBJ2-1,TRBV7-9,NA,CASSPPSGHSYNEQFF,TGTGCCAGCAGCCCCCCTTCGGGACATTCATACAATGAGCAGTTCTTC
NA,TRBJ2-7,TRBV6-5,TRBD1,CASRGDRGEQYF,TGTGCCAGCAGGGGGGACAGGGGCGAGCAGTACTTC
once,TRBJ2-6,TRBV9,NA,CASSVWGHLTSGANVLTF,TGTGCCAGCAGCGTTTGGGGACACCTGACCTCTGGGGCCAACGTCCTGACTTTC
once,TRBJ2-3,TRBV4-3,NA,CASSLGGGSTDTQYF,TGCGCCAGCAGCCTAGGTGGAGGGAGCACAGATACGCAGTATTTT
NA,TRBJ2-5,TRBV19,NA,CASSIPGGTQYF,TGTGCCAGTAGTATCCCCGGGGGGACCCAGTACTTC
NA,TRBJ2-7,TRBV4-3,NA,CASSQEAGPEQYF,TGCGCCAGCAGCCAAGAGGCAGGGCCCGAGCAGTACTTC
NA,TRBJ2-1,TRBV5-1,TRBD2,CASGLGGTTYNEQFF,TGCGCCAGCGGTCTGGGGGGGACTACCTACAATGAGCAGTTCTTC
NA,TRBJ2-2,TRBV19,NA,CASSTQGSTGELFF,TGTGCCAGTAGTACACAGGGTAGCACCGGGGAGCTGTTTTTT
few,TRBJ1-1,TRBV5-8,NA,CASSPGQPNTEAFF,TGTGCCAGCAGCCCCGGACAGCCGAACACTGAAGCTTTCTTT
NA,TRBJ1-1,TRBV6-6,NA,CASTGSGGTEAFF,TGTGCCAGCACGGGGAGTGGGGGGACTGAAGCTTTCTTT
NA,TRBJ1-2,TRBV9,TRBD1,CASSGDREEVGYTF,TGTGCCAGCAGCGGGGACAGGGAGGAGGTTGGCTACACCTTC
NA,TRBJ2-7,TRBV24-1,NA,CAPAGQAGPKSSYEQYF,TGTGCCCCGGCGGGCCAGGCGGGACCCAAGAGCTCCTACGAGCAGTACTTC
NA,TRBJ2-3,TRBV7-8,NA,CASSPGTDTQYF,TGTGCCAGCAGCCCCGGTACAGATACGCAGTATTTT
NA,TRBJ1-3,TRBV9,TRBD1,CASSAGGAGNTIYF,TGTGCCAGCAGCGCAGGGGGCGCGGGAAACACCATATATTTT
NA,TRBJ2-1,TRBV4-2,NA,CASSQVRGGDRAYNEQFF,TGTGCCAGCAGCCAAGTACGGGGGGGGGACAGGGCCTACAATGAGCAGTTCTTC
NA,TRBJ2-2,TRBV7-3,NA,CASSTGSTTGELFF,TGTGCCAGCAGCACCGGGTCTACCACCGGGGAGCTGTTTTTT
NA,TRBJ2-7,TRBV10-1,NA,CASSDMARSYEQYF,TGCGCCAGCAGTGATATGGCGCGGAGCTACGAGCAGTACTTC
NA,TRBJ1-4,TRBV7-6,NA,CASSLRSGNEKLFF,TGTGCCAGCAGCCTTAGGTCCGGGAATGAAAAACTGTTTTTT
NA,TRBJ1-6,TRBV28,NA,CASSPPGRKNSPLHF,TGTGCCAGCAGTCCCCCAGGCAGGAAAAATTCACCCCTCCACTTT
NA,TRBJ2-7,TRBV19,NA,CASSIGQVAYEQYF,TGTGCCAGTAGTATAGGACAGGTGGCGTACGAGCAGTACTTC
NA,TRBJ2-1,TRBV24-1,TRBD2,CATSQTSGVYNEQFF,TGTGCCACCAGTCAGACTAGCGGAGTGTACAATGAGCAGTTCTTC
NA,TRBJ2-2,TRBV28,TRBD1,CASRTGVPGELFF,TGTGCCAGCAGGACAGGGGTTCCCGGGGAGCTGTTTTTT
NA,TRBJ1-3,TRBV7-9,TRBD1,CASSYQGARGNTIYF,TGTGCCAGCAGCTACCAGGGGGCGCGGGGAAACACCATATATTTT
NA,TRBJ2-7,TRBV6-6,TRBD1,CASSRQGSDEQYF,TGTGCCAGCAGCAGACAGGGGTCCGACGAGCAGTACTTC
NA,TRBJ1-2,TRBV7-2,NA,CASSLGVSGTGYTF,TGTGCCAGCAGCTTAGGCGTGTCAGGGACAGGCTACACCTTC
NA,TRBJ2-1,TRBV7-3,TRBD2,CASSLRDYPGPYNEQFF,TGTGCCAGCAGCTTAAGGGACTACCCCGGACCCTACAATGAGCAGTTCTTC
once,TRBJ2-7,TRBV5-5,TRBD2,CASSLGTSVYEQYF,TGTGCCAGCAGCTTGGGGACTAGCGTGTACGAGCAGTACTTC
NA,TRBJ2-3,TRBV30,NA,CAWSRGGGTQYF,TGTGCCTGGAGTCGGGGTGGCGGTACGCAGTATTTT
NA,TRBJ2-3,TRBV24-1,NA,CATSDPGRGGTQYF,TGTGCCACCAGTGACCCAGGGAGGGGGGGTACGCAGTATTTT
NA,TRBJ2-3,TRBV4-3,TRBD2,CASSQDSASGSDTQYF,TGCGCCAGCAGCCAAGATTCAGCTAGCGGGAGTGATACGCAGTATTTT
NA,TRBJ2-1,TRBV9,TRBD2,CASSPGTSGPNNEQFF,TGTGCCAGCAGCCCCGGGACTAGCGGGCCGAACAATGAGCAGTTCTTC
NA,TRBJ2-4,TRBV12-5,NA,CASGLVWVVSGTPEGPRGIQYF,TGTGCTAGTGGTTTGGTATGGGTAGTATCCGGGACCCCCGAAGGGCCAAGGGGGATTCAGTACTTC
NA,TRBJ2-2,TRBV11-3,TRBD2,CASSLMGRDTGELFF,TGTGCCAGCAGCTTAATGGGGAGGGACACCGGGGAGCTGTTTTTT
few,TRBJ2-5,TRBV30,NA,CAWSWFRGDFRGEETQYF,TGTGCCTGGAGTTGGTTCAGGGGTGATTTCCGGGGGGAAGAGACCCAGTACTTC
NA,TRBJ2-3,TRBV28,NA,CASSRDSKDTQYF,TGTGCCAGCAGCCGGGACTCCAAAGATACGCAGTATTTT
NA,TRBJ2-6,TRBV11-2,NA,CASSPGLSSGANVLTF,TGTGCCAGCAGCCCCGGACTGAGCTCTGGGGCCAACGTCCTGACTTTC
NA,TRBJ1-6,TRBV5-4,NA,CASSPRGERNSPLHF,TGTGCCAGCAGCCCCCGGGGAGAAAGGAATTCACCCCTCCACTTT
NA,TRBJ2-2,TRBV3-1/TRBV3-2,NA,CASSQNPRAGELFF,TGTGCCAGCAGCCAGAACCCGAGGGCCGGGGAGCTGTTTTTT
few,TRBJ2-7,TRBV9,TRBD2,CASSVGGGSPYEQYF,TGTGCCAGCAGCGTAGGGGGCGGGAGCCCCTACGAGCAGTACTTC
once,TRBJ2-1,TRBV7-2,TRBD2,CASSHGTSNNEQFF,TGTGCCAGCAGCCACGGGACTAGCAACAATGAGCAGTTCTTC
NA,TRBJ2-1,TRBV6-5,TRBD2,CASKQTSGVEQFF,TGTGCCAGCAAGCAAACTAGCGGGGTGGAGCAGTTCTTC
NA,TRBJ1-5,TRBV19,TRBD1,CASSNLGRGINQPQHF,TGTGCCAGTAGTAATCTGGGCAGGGGGATCAATCAGCCCCAGCATTTT
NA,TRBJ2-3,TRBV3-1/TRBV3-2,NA,CASSPLGGAVTDTQYF,TGTGCCAGCAGCCCCCTGGGGGGGGCGGTAACAGATACGCAGTATTTT
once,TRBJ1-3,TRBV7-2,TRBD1,CASSSDRGLGNTIYF,TGTGCCAGCAGCTCCGACAGGGGATTGGGAAACACCATATATTTT
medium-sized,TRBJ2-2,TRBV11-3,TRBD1,CASSLGTGDTGELFF,TGTGCCAGCAGCTTAGGGACAGGGGACACCGGGGAGCTGTTTTTT
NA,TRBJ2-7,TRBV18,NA,CASSPRVVGVSYEQYF,TGTGCCAGCTCACCACGGGTCGTCGGGGTTTCCTACGAGCAGTACTTC
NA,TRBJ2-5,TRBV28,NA,CASSFGPELYF,TGTGCCAGCAGTTTTGGGCCAGAGCTGTACTTC
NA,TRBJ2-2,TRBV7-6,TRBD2,CASSLGLAGVYTGELFF,TGTGCCAGCAGCTTAGGGCTAGCGGGAGTCTACACCGGGGAGCTGTTTTTT
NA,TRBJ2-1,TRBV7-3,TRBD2,CASSPQREAYNEQFF,TGTGCCAGCAGCCCCCAGCGGGAGGCCTACAATGAGCAGTTCTTC
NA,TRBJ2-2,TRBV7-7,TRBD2,CASSLDSAGGTGELFF,TGTGCTAGCAGCTTAGATTCTGCGGGAGGGACCGGGGAGCTGTTTTTT
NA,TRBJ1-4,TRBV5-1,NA,CASSPSPGANEKLFF,TGCGCCAGCAGCCCCTCCCCGGGGGCTAATGAAAAACTGTTTTTT
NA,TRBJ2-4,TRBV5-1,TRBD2,CASSLFGGTSGIGAKNIQYF,TGCGCCAGCAGCTTGTTTGGCGGGACTAGCGGGATCGGGGCCAAAAACATTCAGTACTTC
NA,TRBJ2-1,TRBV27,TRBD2,CASSSTGTSGTYNEQFF,TGTGCCAGCAGTTCCACCGGGACTAGCGGGACCTACAATGAGCAGTTCTTC
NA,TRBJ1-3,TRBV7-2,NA,CASKGATSGNTIYF,TGTGCCAGCAAAGGGGCGACCTCTGGAAACACCATATATTTT